A selection of T cell receptor beta chains follows, all from one sample in a study of early T cells in non-severe SARS-CoV-2 infection. TCRdb reprocessed the 5' RACE reads with MiXCR, giving one entry per CDR3 protein. Of some 41,000 distinct CDR3 sequences listed, about a quarter were seen once; the top ten hold around 4.6%. Source: whole blood, taken at baseline. The receptors here all came from an adult who was a healthcare worker with PCR-confirmed SARS-CoV-2 infection or an uninfected control (not recorded which). Both conserved end residues are part of each CDR3. Fields, in order: CDR3 length, D gene, J gene, V gene, clone size, CDR3 DNA, CDR3 protein. A D gene is named only where the DNA matches it firmly. Where a row states a size, it is once, few, many or the class of an expanded clone; other rows omit it.

length: 14
D: TRBD1
J: TRBJ2-1
V: TRBV18
size: .
DNA: TGTGCCAGCTTAGGGGGCGCGGGTACATATGAGCAGTTCTTC
CDR3: CASLGGAGTYEQFF

length: 13
D: .
J: TRBJ1-1
V: TRBV29-1
size: .
DNA: TGCAGCTCGCAGAGGGGTTCGAACACTGAAGCTTTCTTT
CDR3: CSSQRGSNTEAFF

length: 15
D: TRBD1
J: TRBJ2-3
V: TRBV12-3/TRBV12-4
size: .
DNA: TGTGCCAGCAGTTTAGTGGGACAGGGAACAGATACGCAGTATTTT
CDR3: CASSLVGQGTDTQYF

length: 13
D: .
J: TRBJ1-1
V: TRBV7-9
size: .
DNA: TGTGCCAGCAGCTTTGCCGGGAACACTGAAGCTTTCTTT
CDR3: CASSFAGNTEAFF

length: 13
D: TRBD2
J: TRBJ2-5
V: TRBV7-2
size: few
DNA: TGTGCCAGCAGCTTGCTAGCGGAAGAGACCCAGTACTTC
CDR3: CASSLLAEETQYF

length: 13
D: .
J: TRBJ2-1
V: TRBV7-9
size: .
DNA: TGTGCCAGCAGCTTAGAAGGGCGCGGTGAGCAGTTCTTC
CDR3: CASSLEGRGEQFF

length: 15
D: TRBD2
J: TRBJ2-7
V: TRBV3-1
size: few
DNA: TGTGCCAGCAGCCCACCCCTAGCGGGGAGCTACGAGCAGTACTTC
CDR3: CASSPPLAGSYEQYF

length: 15
D: .
J: TRBJ1-1
V: TRBV7-2
size: many
DNA: TGTGCCAGCAGCTTAGTGGGTGACAAGAACACTGAAGCTTTCTTT
CDR3: CASSLVGDKNTEAFF

length: 13
D: .
J: TRBJ1-2
V: TRBV6-2/TRBV6-3
size: .
DNA: TGTGCCAGCAGTCACTGGGGTAACTATGGCTACACCTTC
CDR3: CASSHWGNYGYTF

length: 15
D: .
J: TRBJ2-2
V: TRBV11-2
size: .
DNA: TGTGCCAGCAGACCGGAGGGGCGTCGGACCGGGGAGCTGTTTTTT
CDR3: CASRPEGRRTGELFF

length: 15
D: .
J: TRBJ2-3
V: TRBV12-3/TRBV12-4
size: few
DNA: TGTGCCAGCAGTTTAGCGGGGACCCCCACAGATACGCAGTATTTT
CDR3: CASSLAGTPTDTQYF

length: 14
D: TRBD1
J: TRBJ2-7
V: TRBV29-1
size: .
DNA: TGCAGCGTTGAGACAGGGGGGGAATCCTACGAGCAGTACTTC
CDR3: CSVETGGESYEQYF

length: 12
D: .
J: TRBJ2-7
V: TRBV5-1
size: .
DNA: TGCGCCAGCAGCTTGGCCGTGGGCGAGCAGTACTTC
CDR3: CASSLAVGEQYF

length: 15
D: .
J: TRBJ1-5
V: TRBV6-1
size: .
DNA: TGTGCCAGCAGTGAAGGACTCCCAGGGAATCAGCCCCAGCATTTT
CDR3: CASSEGLPGNQPQHF

length: 13
D: .
J: TRBJ1-2
V: TRBV27
size: .
DNA: TGTGCCAGCACTACTTCAGGCGTCTCCGGCTACACCTTC
CDR3: CASTTSGVSGYTF

length: 13
D: .
J: TRBJ1-5
V: TRBV7-8
size: .
DNA: TGTGCCAGCAGCCCCGCCCAGAATCAGCCCCAGCATTTT
CDR3: CASSPAQNQPQHF

length: 15
D: TRBD1
J: TRBJ1-6
V: TRBV6-1
size: .
DNA: TGTGCCAGCATTGGACAGGGGATCTATAATTCACCCCTCCACTTT
CDR3: CASIGQGIYNSPLHF

length: 14
D: .
J: TRBJ2-2
V: TRBV4-1
size: .
DNA: TGCGCCAGCAGCCCCCCCCGGGACACCGGGGAGCTGTTTTTT
CDR3: CASSPPRDTGELFF

length: 15
D: .
J: TRBJ2-2
V: TRBV7-2
size: .
DNA: TGTGCCAGCAGCTTAGCTGCAGGGATTACCGGGGAGCTGTTTTTT
CDR3: CASSLAAGITGELFF

length: 15
D: .
J: TRBJ2-5
V: TRBV2
size: .
DNA: TGTGCCAGCAGTGAAGCGGGTCGGGTACTAGAGACCCAGTACTTC
CDR3: CASSEAGRVLETQYF

length: 14
D: TRBD2
J: TRBJ2-3
V: TRBV29-1
size: .
DNA: TGCAGCGTTGCGCGGGGGGGAGGCGCAGATACGCAGTATTTT
CDR3: CSVARGGGADTQYF

length: 14
D: .
J: TRBJ2-7
V: TRBV7-2
size: .
DNA: TGTGCCAGCAGCTTTAGGACAGTAGCGGCCGAGCAGTACTTC
CDR3: CASSFRTVAAEQYF

length: 13
D: .
J: TRBJ1-6
V: TRBV6-1
size: .
DNA: TGTGCCAGCATTCGCTCCTATAATTCACCCCTCCACTTT
CDR3: CASIRSYNSPLHF

length: 13
D: .
J: TRBJ2-5
V: TRBV7-6
size: .
DNA: TGTGCCAGCAGCCTCGGGGCGCAAGAGACCCAGTACTTC
CDR3: CASSLGAQETQYF

length: 14
D: .
J: TRBJ2-3
V: TRBV10-3
size: .
DNA: TGTGCCATCAGTGAGTCGTCAGACACAGATACGCAGTATTTT
CDR3: CAISESSDTDTQYF

length: 16
D: .
J: TRBJ1-5
V: TRBV27
size: few
DNA: TGTGCCAGCAGTGCCGGGAGCCTGGGTATGTATCAGCCCCAGCATTTT
CDR3: CASSAGSLGMYQPQHF

length: 13
D: .
J: TRBJ2-7
V: TRBV7-2
size: once
DNA: TGTGCCAGCAGCCGTGGGACCTCCTACGAGCAGTACTTC
CDR3: CASSRGTSYEQYF

length: 11
D: .
J: TRBJ2-1
V: TRBV7-9
size: few
DNA: TGTGCCGCTTACAGGTTCGGGGAGCAGTTCTTC
CDR3: CAAYRFGEQFF

length: 15
D: .
J: TRBJ1-5
V: TRBV7-9
size: .
DNA: TGTGCCAGCAGCCTAGGGGAATTAAGCAATCAGCCCCAGCATTTT
CDR3: CASSLGELSNQPQHF

length: 12
D: .
J: TRBJ1-2
V: TRBV11-2
size: .
DNA: TGTGCCAGCAGCTTAGTGGGCAGTGGCTACACCTTC
CDR3: CASSLVGSGYTF

length: 14
D: .
J: TRBJ1-2
V: TRBV20-1
size: .
DNA: TGCAGTGCTAGAATCGGGGCCTCTAACTATGGCTACACCTTC
CDR3: CSARIGASNYGYTF

length: 14
D: TRBD1
J: TRBJ1-3
V: TRBV5-1
size: few
DNA: TGCGCCAGCAGCGCCGGGGACAGTGGAAACACCATATATTTT
CDR3: CASSAGDSGNTIYF

length: 13
D: .
J: TRBJ2-1
V: TRBV12-3/TRBV12-4
size: .
DNA: TGTGCCAGCAGTCCCCTTTCAGTTAATGAGCAGTTCTTC
CDR3: CASSPLSVNEQFF

length: 16
D: .
J: TRBJ2-3
V: TRBV7-2
size: .
DNA: TGTGCCAGCAGCTTAGCCGGTACGGGGGTTACAGATACGCAGTATTTT
CDR3: CASSLAGTGVTDTQYF

length: 16
D: .
J: TRBJ1-6
V: TRBV7-9
size: .
DNA: TGTGCCAGCAGGGTTCGAGGCAACTCCTATAATTCACCCCTCCACTTT
CDR3: CASRVRGNSYNSPLHF

length: 14
D: TRBD1
J: TRBJ1-1
V: TRBV27
size: few
DNA: TGTGCCAGCGGGGACAGATTGTCTGTGTCTGAAGCTTTCTTT
CDR3: CASGDRLSVSEAFF

length: 14
D: .
J: TRBJ2-7
V: TRBV7-6
size: many
DNA: TGTGCCAGCAGCTTAGCCACAGGGGGGGGCGAGCAGTACTTC
CDR3: CASSLATGGGEQYF

length: 13
D: .
J: TRBJ2-7
V: TRBV6-6
size: .
DNA: TGTGCCAGCAGTTATCAGGGGCGTAGCGAGCAGTACTTC
CDR3: CASSYQGRSEQYF

length: 11
D: .
J: TRBJ2-7
V: TRBV6-1
size: .
DNA: TGTGCCAGCATGTTAAAGGTCGAGCAGTACTTC
CDR3: CASMLKVEQYF

length: 15
D: TRBD1
J: TRBJ2-3
V: TRBV5-1
size: .
DNA: TGCGCCAGCAGCTTGGACCCGACAGGGCGGTACACGCAGTATTTT
CDR3: CASSLDPTGRYTQYF

length: 14
D: TRBD1
J: TRBJ2-7
V: TRBV19
size: few
DNA: TGTGCCAGTAGTACGGACAGGGGCGCCCACGAGCAGTACTTC
CDR3: CASSTDRGAHEQYF

length: 13
D: TRBD1
J: TRBJ1-1
V: TRBV29-1
size: .
DNA: TGCAGCGTAGGACAGGGGTCAGGCACTGAAGCTTTCTTT
CDR3: CSVGQGSGTEAFF

length: 15
D: TRBD1
J: TRBJ1-1
V: TRBV20-1
size: .
DNA: TGCAGTGCCGGGGAAGCGAGGGGGCGCTTTATCGAAGCTTTCTTT
CDR3: CSAGEARGRFIEAFF

length: 11
D: .
J: TRBJ1-2
V: TRBV12-3/TRBV12-4
size: .
DNA: TGTGCCAGCAGTTTAGGGGAGAGCTACACCTTC
CDR3: CASSLGESYTF

length: 14
D: TRBD2
J: TRBJ2-1
V: TRBV20-1
size: .
DNA: TGCAGTGCCGCCCTAGCGGAGTTATACAATGAGCAGTTCTTC
CDR3: CSAALAELYNEQFF

length: 16
D: TRBD2
J: TRBJ2-3
V: TRBV20-1
size: few
DNA: TGCAGTGCTCCACGGACTAGCGGGGGGACCACAGATACGCAGTATTTT
CDR3: CSAPRTSGGTTDTQYF

length: 12
D: TRBD2
J: TRBJ2-7
V: TRBV20-1
size: few
DNA: TGCAGTGCTGGCCTGGCGGGGGTCGAGCAGTACTTC
CDR3: CSAGLAGVEQYF

length: 13
D: .
J: TRBJ2-2
V: TRBV5-1
size: few
DNA: TGCGCCAGCAGCCGGGAAAACACCGGGGAGCTGTTTTTT
CDR3: CASSRENTGELFF

length: 15
D: .
J: TRBJ2-7
V: TRBV5-4
size: .
DNA: TGTGCCAGCAGCTTGTCCCCGGGAACTTACTACGAGCAGTACTTC
CDR3: CASSLSPGTYYEQYF

length: 11
D: .
J: TRBJ2-3
V: TRBV6-1
size: .
DNA: TGTGCCAGCAGAGGGACAGATACGCAGTATTTT
CDR3: CASRGTDTQYF

length: 15
D: TRBD2
J: TRBJ2-1
V: TRBV7-9
size: few
DNA: TGTGCCAGCAGCTTAGGAGCGGGGGCGCACAATGAGCAGTTCTTC
CDR3: CASSLGAGAHNEQFF

length: 13
D: .
J: TRBJ2-7
V: TRBV30
size: few
DNA: TGTGCCTGGAGTTCGGGCATGTCACGCGAGCAGTACTTC
CDR3: CAWSSGMSREQYF

length: 14
D: .
J: TRBJ1-2
V: TRBV20-1
size: few
DNA: TGCAGTGCCAGAAGGCCATTAGCTAACTATGGCTACACCTTC
CDR3: CSARRPLANYGYTF

length: 14
D: TRBD2
J: TRBJ2-3
V: TRBV2
size: .
DNA: TGTGCCAACATTCTAGCGGCTAGCACAGATACGCAGTATTTT
CDR3: CANILAASTDTQYF